Below are 4 T cell receptor beta chains sequenced from a single sample in a study of regulatory T cells in long-lasting Graves disease. HTBI primers from iRepertoire and Arm-PCR of CDR3 regions yielded the TCR beta libraries. TCRdb independently ran MiXCR on the multiplex PCR reads; one entry per CDR3 protein. This table has about 530,000 distinct CDR3 sequences, about 16% appearing once. The sample's time point: newly diagnosed GD, antithyroid drugs for less than 3 months. From PBMCs, RNA was extracted and then used to make the TCR library. This sample was also put to use in a study of T cells in Graves' hyperthyroidism and ophthalmopathy.

Sample: peripheral blood mononuclear cells (PBMCs), taken at new diagnosis, from a patient treated with antithyroid drugs. The receptors derive from a woman aged 35-60 years with Graves disease.

This clonotype came up many times. The V call is TRBV3-1, the J call TRBJ1-2, with 7 bases matching TRBD1. CDR3 length: 14 residues. V lost 6 bases and J lost 6; bases outside the gene matches: 10. The germline V gene has CDR1 LGHDT and CDR2 YNNKEL (reference sequence). The CDR3 DNA reads TGTGCCAGCAGGCCACAGGGGATGGAGAATGGCTACACCTTC. It encodes CASRPQGMENGYTF.

This clonotype has a count of ten or more. The chain recombines TRBV2 with TRBJ2-5; no clear D gene. The CDR3 is made up of 11 amino acids. V dropped 6 bases and J dropped 0 bases, with 2 bases sitting between them. Germline CDR1 and CDR2: SNHLY and FYNNEI. The CDR3 here is CASRDQETQYF. The CDR3 DNA is TGTGCCAGCAGGGACCAAGAGACCCAGTACTTC.

This clonotype occurred a few times. The rearrangement joins TRBV4-1 to TRBJ2-5, with D tentatively TRBD1 (5 bases). The V end was cut by 0 bases, the J end by 3 bases, with 11 bases between. The germline V gene has CDR1 MGHRA and CDR2 YSYEKL. The CDR3 runs 15 residues. DNA of the CDR3: TGCGCCAGCAGCCAAGACTGGACACGGGAAGAGACCCAGTACTTC. Its translation: CASSQDWTREETQYF.

This clonotype came up a few times. The genes are TRBV5-1 and TRBJ2-5; either TRBD1 or TRBD2 may supply D (5 bases each). The V gene lost 7 bases and the J gene lost 1 base, with 14 bases spanning the gap. Per germline, CDR1 SGHRS and CDR2 YFSETQ. The CDR3 consists of 14 residues. Here the CDR3 reads CASRGGHLQETQYF. Written as DNA, the CDR3 is TGCGCCAGCCGGGGCGGGCACCTCCAAGAGACCCAGTACTTC.